This paragraph reports one T cell receptor beta chain. TCRdb fed the RT-PCR reads into MiXCR, producing one record per CDR3 protein. Of about 680,000 distinct CDR3 sequences listed, about 14% are singletons. CDR3 length: 14 residues. V was clipped by 3 bases and J by 9 bases, with 18 bases between them. Germline V lookup: CDR1 SGHKS, CDR2 YYEKEE (reference sequence). Sequencing used memory CD4+ T cells from blood. The TCR originated in a female donor in good health, serving as a healthy control. This chain uses TRBV5-5 with TRBJ2-5, with a possible D match to TRBD2 (6 bases). The DNA for the CDR3 is TGTGCCAGCAGCTCAGGGACTGCTCGGGCGGCCCAGTACTTC. Protein product: CASSSGTARAAQYF.